This T cell receptor beta chain came from a study of blood T cell repertoires in COVID-19. Study background: COVID-19 samples from acute and convalescent phases originated in the United States, Italy and Spain. Sources were T cells, B-cell-depleted T cells, or PBMCs; the material itself was cDNA or gDNA.

The CDR3 runs 16 residues. Germline V gives CDR1 MRHNA, CDR2 SNTAGT. V was cut by 6 bases and J by 10 bases, with 24 bases left in between. In the original workflow: Reference gene primer amplification gave nucleated cell count estimates. The table came from immunoSEQ multiplex PCR; TCRdb's copy has only in-frame clones and leaves some out. That table furnishes V, J and clone size, whereas the DNA furnished D and trimming. The sample carries roughly 60,000 clones, 87% recorded once. This receptor was taken from a human donor with acute or convalescent COVID-19. The donor label of this sample is uncertain. The sample was peripheral blood. The chain carries TRBV6-4 and TRBJ2-2; tentative D call: TRBD1 (6 bases). CDR3 amino acids: CASSDRWGPATKELFF. Written as DNA, the CDR3 is TGTGCCAGCAGCGACCGATGGGGGCCGGCTACCAAGGAGCTGTTTTTT.